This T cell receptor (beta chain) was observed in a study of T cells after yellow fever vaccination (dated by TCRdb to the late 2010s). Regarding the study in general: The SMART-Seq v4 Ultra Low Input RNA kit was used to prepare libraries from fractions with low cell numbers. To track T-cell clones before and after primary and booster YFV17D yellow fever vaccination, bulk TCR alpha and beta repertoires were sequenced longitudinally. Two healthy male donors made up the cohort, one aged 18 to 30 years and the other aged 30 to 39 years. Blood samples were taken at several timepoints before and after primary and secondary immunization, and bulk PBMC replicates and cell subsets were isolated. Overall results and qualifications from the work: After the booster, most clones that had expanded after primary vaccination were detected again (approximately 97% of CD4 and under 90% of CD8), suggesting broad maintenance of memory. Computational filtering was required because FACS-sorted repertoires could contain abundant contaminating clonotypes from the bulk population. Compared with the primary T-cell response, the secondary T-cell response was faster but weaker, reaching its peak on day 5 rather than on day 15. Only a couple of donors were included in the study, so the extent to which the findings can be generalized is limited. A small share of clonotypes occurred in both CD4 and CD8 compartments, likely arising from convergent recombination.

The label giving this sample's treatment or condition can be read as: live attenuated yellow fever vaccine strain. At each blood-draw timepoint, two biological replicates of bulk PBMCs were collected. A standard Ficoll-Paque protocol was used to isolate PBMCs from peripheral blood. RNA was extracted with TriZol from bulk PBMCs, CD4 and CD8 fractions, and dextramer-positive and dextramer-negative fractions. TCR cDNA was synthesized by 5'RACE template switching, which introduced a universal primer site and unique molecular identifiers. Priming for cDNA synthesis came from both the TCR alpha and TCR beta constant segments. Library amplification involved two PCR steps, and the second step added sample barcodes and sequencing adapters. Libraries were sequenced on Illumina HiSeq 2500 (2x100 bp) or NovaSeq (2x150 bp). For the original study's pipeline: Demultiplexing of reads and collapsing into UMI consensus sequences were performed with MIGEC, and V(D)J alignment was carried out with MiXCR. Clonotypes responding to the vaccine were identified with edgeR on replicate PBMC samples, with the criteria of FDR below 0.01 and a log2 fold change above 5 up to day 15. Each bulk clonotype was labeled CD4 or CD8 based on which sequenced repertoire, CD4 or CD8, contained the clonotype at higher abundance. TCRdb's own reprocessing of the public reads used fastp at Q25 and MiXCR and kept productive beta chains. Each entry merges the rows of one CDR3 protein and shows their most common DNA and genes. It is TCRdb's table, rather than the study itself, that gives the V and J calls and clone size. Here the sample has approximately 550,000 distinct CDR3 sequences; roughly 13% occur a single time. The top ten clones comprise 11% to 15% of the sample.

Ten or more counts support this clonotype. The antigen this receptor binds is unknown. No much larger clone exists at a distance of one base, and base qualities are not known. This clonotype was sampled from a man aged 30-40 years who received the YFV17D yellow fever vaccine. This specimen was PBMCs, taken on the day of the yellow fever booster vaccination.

The bases read TGTGCCAGCAGTTACGGGACTAACTATGGCTACACCTTC. Its product reads: CASSYGTNYGYTF. The V and J segments used are TRBV6-6 and TRBJ1-2; no confident D gene assignment can be made. The CDR3 measures 13 amino acids from cysteine to phenylalanine. Only the CDR3 region is kept as DNA, spanning 39 bases read in frame from base 1. V drops 2 bases and J drops 0 bases, leaving 4 bases in between. CDR1 MNHNY and CDR2 SVGAGI are derived from the germline V gene (reference sequence).